Listed here are 26 T cell receptor beta chains from one sample, sequenced in a study of blood T cells in healthy people across ages. Primed by a sample-barcoded 5' primer and a J-beta primer mix, a second PCR proceeded for 7 to 11 cycles. Each CDR3 protein is one row after TCRdb ran MiXCR on the 5' RACE reads. The data show 1.4 million or so distinct CDR3 sequences, 40% to 45% seen once. Sequenced material: blood. All receptors derive from a woman younger than 30 in good health.

This clonotype was recorded at least ten times. This rearrangement joins TRBV6-2 or TRBV6-3 to TRBJ2-7; D is ambiguous. Trimming took 6 bases from V and 5 from J, leaving 8 bases between them. Germline V CDR1 and CDR2: MNHEY, SVGEGT. The CDR3 length is 11 residues. The CDR3 DNA sequence: TGTGCCAGCAGCCAACGAGACGAGCAGTACTTC. Residues: CASSQRDEQYF.

This clonotype has more than one count but fewer than ten. The rearrangement joins TRBV20-1 to TRBJ2-4, with unresolved D. CDR1 and CDR2 from the germline V gene are DFQATT and SNEGSKA (reference sequence). The length of the CDR3 is 15 residues. V was clipped by 6 bases and J by 0 bases, with 15 bases between them. The chain's CDR3 is CSASVDWIAKNIQYF. DNA of the CDR3: TGCAGTGCCAGCGTTGACTGGATAGCCAAAAACATTCAGTACTTC.

The chain carries TRBV9 and TRBJ2-2; 9 positions agree with TRBD1. The trim removed 3 bases at V and 5 bases at J, leaving 8 bases unmatched. This CDR3 spans 16 amino acids. Germline V gene sequence: CDR1 SGDLS, CDR2 YYNGEE. The CDR3 DNA is TGTGCCAGCAGCGAAACAGGGGGCATAAAGACCGGGGAGCTGTTTTTT. It codes for CASSETGGIKTGELFF. The variable domain in full, with the rest retrieved from reference TRBV9 and TRBJ2-2, is DSGVTQTPKHLITATGQRVTLRCSPRSGDLSVYWYQQSLDQGLQFLIQYYNGEERAKGNILERFSAQQFPDLHSELNLSSLELGDSALYFCASSETGGIKTGELFFGEGSRLTVL.

This sequence joins TRBV7-3 and TRBJ2-1; TRBD2 agrees at 7 bases. The trim removed 0 bases at V and 10 bases at J, leaving 15 bases unmatched. CDR3 size: 17 residues. Germline values: CDR1 SGHTA, CDR2 FQGTGA. As DNA, the CDR3 is TGTGCCAGCAGCTTAACGGGTGGTGGCGGGAGTTCTTTAGAGCAGTTCTTC. Translating it yields CASSLTGGGGSSLEQFF. The complete variable domain, with remaining parts taken from reference TRBV7-3 and TRBJ2-1, reads GAGVSQTPSNKVTEKGKYVELRCDPISGHTALYWYRQSLGQGPEFLIYFQGTGAADDSGLPNDRFFAVRPEGSVSTLKIQRTERGDSAVYLCASSLTGGGGSSLEQFFGPGTRLTVL.

The chain uses TRBV9 and TRBJ1-2, with 8 bases aligning to TRBD1. Germline loops: CDR1 SGDLS, CDR2 YYNGEE. V shed 2 bases, J shed 4 bases, and the junction held 7 bases outside the gene matches. The CDR3 is 15 residues long. Written as DNA, the CDR3 is TGTGCCAGCAGCGTTCAGGAGACAGGGGTCTATGGCTACACCTTC. Translated: CASSVQETGVYGYTF.

This chain uses TRBV6-2 or TRBV6-3 with TRBJ2-5, with TRBD1 as a possible D gene (5 bases). TRBJ2-7 explains the end of the DNA better; the J call may be wrong. Per the germline V gene, CDR1 is MNHEY and CDR2 is SVGEGT. This CDR3 spans 13 amino acids. CDR3 bases: TGTGCCAGCAGTTACTGGCAGGGCTACGAGCAGTACTTC. Its protein product is CASSYWQGYEQYF.

This chain uses TRBV29-1 with TRBJ1-2; D gene ambiguous. V gave up 1 base and J gave up 6 bases, with 9 bases separating them. This CDR3 is built from 12 residues. Germline CDR1 SQVTM, CDR2 ANQGSEA. In DNA, the CDR3 is TGCAGCGTTGAAGTGGGGAGGAATGGCTACACCTTC. Translating gives CSVEVGRNGYTF.

In its sample, this clonotype was seen once. The CDR3 DNA reads as TGTGCCAGCAGCGTAGTGGGACAGCAAGAGACCCAGTACTTC. As protein: CASSVVGQQETQYF. V usage is TRBV7-6 and J usage is TRBJ2-5; 7 bases match TRBD1. Germline lookup yields CDR1 SGHVS and CDR2 FNYEAQ. The CDR3 is 14 residues long. Trimming took 5 bases from V and 2 from J; bases not matched to a gene: 5.

About this clonotype itself: The junction departs from the called germline gene at one end, perhaps through a read error. The V and J genes are TRBV6-2 or TRBV6-3 and TRBJ1-2; D is undetermined. The CDR3 extends over 13 amino acids. Germline V CDR1 and CDR2: MNHEY, SVGEGT. The CDR3 region has the DNA TGTGCCAGCAGTACAGACGGTAACGATGGCTACACCTTC. This encodes CASSTDGNDGYTF.

This clonotype was seen a few times. At one of its ends the junction is not consistent with the germline gene, which may arise from a read error. The chain employs TRBV20-1 and TRBJ2-1; D gene unclear. Germline V CDR1 and CDR2: DFQATT, SNEGSKA (reference sequence). The CDR3 totals 16 residues. The CDR3 coding sequence is TGCAGTGCTAGAGACGCAACTGGAAGCTCCTACAATGAGCGGTTCTTC. Residues: CSARDATGSSYNERFF.

This clonotype was picked up a small number of times. The V gene is TRBV14, the J gene TRBJ2-1; 13 bases are a match to TRBD2. The V gene's germline CDR1 is SGHDN and CDR2 FVKESK. This CDR3 region has 16 residues. Germline trimming cut 3 bases from V and 4 bases from J; bases unmatched to any gene: 3. CDR3 sequence reads: CASSHWTSGSYNEQFF. The CDR3 DNA reads as TGTGCCAGCAGCCACTGGACTAGCGGGAGTTACAATGAGCAGTTCTTC.

In regard to this clonotype: A read error may produce the germline difference seen at one junction end. This chain links TRBV5-1 with TRBJ2-5; the match to TRBD2 covers 12 bases. Germline lookup yields CDR1 SGHRS and CDR2 YFSETQ. This CDR3 is 14 amino acids long. This chain's CDR3 is CASSAWTSGETLYF. In nucleotides, the CDR3 is TGCGCCAGCAGCGCCTGGACTAGCGGGGAGACCCTGTACTTC. Full variable domain (remainder filled in from reference TRBV5-1 and TRBJ2-5): KAGVTQTPRYLIKTRGQQVTLSCSPISGHRSVSWYQQTPGQGLQFLFEYFSETQRNKGNFPGRFSGRQFSNSRSEMNVSTLELGDSALYLCASSAWTSGETLYFGPGTRLLVL.

The chain uses TRBV6-2 or TRBV6-3 and TRBJ1-5; D remains unclear. Germline loops: CDR1 MNHEY, CDR2 SVGEGT. The germline V and J ends were trimmed by 10 bases and 0 bases, with 10 bases remaining between them. This CDR3 is built from 13 residues. The CDR3 reads CAIQDDSNQPQHF. CDR3 sequence (DNA): TGTGCCATCCAGGACGATAGCAATCAGCCCCAGCATTTT.

The CDR3 here is CASSKKGAGVEKLFF. CDR3 sequence (DNA): TGTGCCAGCAGTAAAAAGGGGGCGGGAGTGGAAAAACTGTTTTTT. The genes are TRBV12-3 or TRBV12-4 and TRBJ1-4, with 7 nucleotides matching TRBD1. The CDR3 totals 15 residues. V lost 5 bases, J lost 8 bases, and 11 bases stayed unmatched.

Note on this clonotype: Given a much more abundant clone one base away, this may be a read error. Written as DNA, the CDR3 is TGTGCCAGCAGTTTATCGGGCGGGGGGACTCGTTCCTACAATGAGCGGTTCTTC. Translating gives CASSLSGGGTRSYNERFF. This rearrangement joins TRBV12-3 or TRBV12-4 to TRBJ2-1; the match to TRBD2 covers 8 bases. The CDR3 contains 18 residues.

V gene TRBV9 combines with J gene TRBJ2-7; the D gene is possibly TRBD2 (5 bases). Germline assignment: CDR1 SGDLS and CDR2 YYNGEE. Deletions cut 0 bases from V and 7 bases from J, with 14 bases between. The CDR3 is made up of 14 amino acids. The CDR3 DNA follows: TGTGCCAGCAGCGTAGCTACGGGGTACAATGAGCAGTACTTC. As protein: CASSVATGYNEQYF.

This clonotype was found a few times. The chain couples TRBV18 to TRBJ1-5; weak D call: TRBD1 (5 bases). The V end was cut by 3 bases, the J end by 1 base, with 10 bases between. Germline CDR1 reads KGHSH; CDR2 reads LQKENI. This CDR3 is built from 15 residues. CDR3: CASSPGGVSNQPQHF. The CDR3, as DNA: TGTGCCAGCTCACCCGGGGGTGTAAGCAATCAGCCCCAGCATTTT.

The rearrangement links TRBV6-1 to TRBJ2-7; TRBD1 is a possible D gene (6 bases). V was pared by 5 bases and J by 1 base, with 9 bases between. This CDR3 spans 13 amino acids. CDR1 MNHNS and CDR2 SASEGT come from the germline V gene. CDR3 in amino acids: CASSHRVSYEQYF. DNA of the CDR3: TGTGCCAGCAGTCACAGGGTTTCCTACGAGCAGTACTTC.

This chain joins TRBV7-8 and TRBJ1-1; possible D gene TRBD1, 5 bases. Germline CDR1 and CDR2: SGHVS and FQNEAQ. CDR3 length: 14 amino acids. Trimming shortened V by 1 base and J by 11 bases, and 17 bases separated the two germline ends. This CDR3 reads CASSLVGDASFAFF. CDR3 bases: TGTGCCAGCAGCTTAGTAGGGGACGCCTCTTTTGCTTTCTTT.

This clonotype was counted a few times. The gene calls are TRBV29-1 and TRBJ1-1; 8 nucleotides agree with TRBD1. CDR1 is SQVTM and CDR2 is ANQGSEA in the germline V gene. CDR3 length: 14 amino acids. After removal of 6 bases from V and 5 bases from J, the junction contained 11 bases not matched to a gene. This chain's CDR3 is CSVSLATGGTEAFF. CDR3 in DNA: TGCAGCGTAAGCCTTGCTACAGGGGGAACTGAAGCTTTCTTT.

The gene calls are TRBV15 and TRBJ2-7; a weak D match, TRBD1 (6 bases). Deletions cut 1 base from V and 3 bases from J, with 13 bases between. The CDR3 consists of 15 residues. Germline-derived CDR1 and CDR2 are LNHNV and YYDKDF (reference sequence). CDR3 nucleotide sequence: TGTGCCACCAGCAGAGCAGGGGATAGTAACTACGAGCAGTACTTC. Translation: CATSRAGDSNYEQYF.

This chain joins TRBV7-2 and TRBJ2-1, with 9 bases fitting TRBD2. CDR1 SGHTA and CDR2 FQGNSA come from the germline V gene. The CDR3 has 17 amino acids. The trim removed 2 bases at V and 3 bases at J, leaving 8 bases unmatched. The CDR3 nucleotides read TGTGCCAGCAGCTTAAGTATCGGCGGGAGGGTCTACAATGAGCAGTTCTTC. It encodes CASSLSIGGRVYNEQFF.

V usage is TRBV7-2 and J usage is TRBJ2-1; 7 bases align to TRBD2. The CDR3 runs to 14 residues. The trim removed 3 bases at V and 7 bases at J, leaving 6 bases unmatched. The germline V gene has CDR1 SGHTA and CDR2 FQGNSA. CDR3 loop: CASSFSFSGNEQFF. The CDR3 DNA follows: TGTGCCAGCAGCTTCTCATTTAGCGGGAATGAGCAGTTCTTC.

The J gene is TRBJ2-5, the V gene TRBV3-1, with 7 bases fitting TRBD2. CDR3 length equals 14 residues. CDR1 is LGHDT, CDR2 YNNKEL, per germline (reference sequence). Trimming removed 1 base from V and 5 bases from J; junction bases left unmatched: 4. CDR3 in amino acids: CASSQGRDYETQYF. The CDR3 nucleotides are TGTGCCAGCAGCCAAGGAAGGGACTACGAGACCCAGTACTTC.

The rearrangement uses TRBV15 and TRBJ2-7; maybe TRBD1 (5 bases). This CDR3 spans 14 amino acids. Trimming took 1 base from V and 0 from J, leaving 7 bases between them. In germline, CDR1 is LNHNV, CDR2 YYDKDF (reference sequence). CDR3 nucleotides: TGTGCCACCAGCAGAGTGGACAACTCCTACGAGCAGTACTTC. This encodes CATSRVDNSYEQYF. Combining the CDR3 with reference TRBV15 and TRBJ2-7 gives the whole variable domain DAMVIQNPRYQVTQFGKPVTLSCSQTLNHNVMYWYQQKSSQAPKLLFHYYDKDFNNEADTPDNFQSRRPNTSFCFLDIRSPGLGDTAMYLCATSRVDNSYEQYFGPGTRLTVT.

The V call is TRBV11-2, the J call TRBJ2-1, with a tentative D call TRBD2 (7 bases). In germline, CDR1 is SGHAT, CDR2 FQNNGV. This CDR3 region has 13 residues. V lost 1 base, J lost 9 bases, and 10 bases lay in between. CDR3 nucleotides: TGTGCCAGCAGCTTAGGCGGGGGCACTGAGCAGTTCTTC. Its protein is CASSLGGGTEQFF.